A single sample is the source of the 9 T cell receptor beta chains below, sequenced in a study of blood T cells in healthy people across ages. Next came a second PCR, run for about 6 to 11 cycles, which used a sample-barcoded 5' primer along with a J-beta primer mix. TCRdb recomputed calls from the 5' RACE reads with MiXCR, one row per CDR3 protein. Of 600,000 to 850,000 distinct CDR3 sequences listed, about 40% are singletons. Sequencing input: blood. The receptors derive from a woman aged 55-75 years in good health.

Concerning this clonotype itself: Germline is not matched at one junction end, which may reflect a read error. The chain carries TRBV4-1 and TRBJ2-1, with 8 bases that match TRBD1. Germline values: CDR1 MGHRA, CDR2 YSYEKL. This CDR3 has 15 amino acids. The CDR3 spells CTSSQGWGQDYEQFF. CDR3 nucleotides: TGCACCAGCAGCCAGGGGTGGGGACAGGACTATGAGCAGTTCTTC.

This clonotype was seen ten or more times. The chain combines TRBV7-2 with TRBJ2-7, with TRBD2 matching 8 bases. Germline CDR1 SGHTA, CDR2 FQGNSA. The J segment lost 2 bases and the V segment lost 6 bases, leaving 6 bases of the junction unmatched. The CDR3 is 14 residues long. CDR3 DNA: TGTGCCAGCAGTGCGGCGGGAGGTGCCTACGAGCAGTACTTC. It specifies CASSAAGGAYEQYF.

The rearrangement uses TRBV5-1 and TRBJ1-5; no definite D call. CDR3 length equals 13 residues. V lost 0 bases and J 5 bases, leaving 6 bases between the germline ends. Germline CDR1 and CDR2: SGHRS and YFSETQ. The CDR3 DNA is TGCGCCAGCAGCTTGGTCCCATATCAGCCCCAGCATTTT. Its translation: CASSLVPYQPQHF.

The chain joins TRBV15 to TRBJ2-5; 7 bases line up with TRBD1. TRBJ2-7 matches the DNA end more closely, so the J call is doubtful. CDR3 length: 16 amino acids. The V gene's germline CDR1 is LNHNV and CDR2 YYDKDF (reference sequence). The CDR3 DNA follows: TGTGCCACCAGCAGAGCAGGGGGTTACGGCGGCAACGAGCAGTACTTC. Translated, it gives CATSRAGGYGGNEQYF.

Only a few counts were recorded for this clonotype. CDR3 region: CSARDPSGRDEQFF. CDR3 DNA: TGCAGTGCTAGAGACCCTAGCGGGAGGGATGAGCAGTTCTTC. The chain employs TRBV20-1 and TRBJ2-1; TRBD2 matches at 12 bases. CDR1 and CDR2 (germline): DFQATT, SNEGSKA (reference sequence). J was trimmed by 8 bases and V by 0 bases; bases with no gene match: 2. The CDR3 spans 14 residues.

This clonotype was seen many times. The chain is built from TRBV11-2 and TRBJ1-2; no clear D. Trimming took off 4 bases at V and 0 bases at J, with 9 bases between the two ends. The CDR3 covers 14 residues. Germline assignment: CDR1 SGHAT and CDR2 FQNNGV. CDR3 sequence reads: CASSSGRANYGYTF. The CDR3 DNA reads as TGTGCCAGCAGCTCAGGCCGAGCTAACTATGGCTACACCTTC.

This clonotype was detected many times. The V and J genes are TRBV6-5 and TRBJ2-1; no clear D gene. CDR1 is MNHEY and CDR2 is SVGAGI in the germline V gene. V was trimmed by 6 bases and J by 8 bases, leaving 8 bases between them. The CDR3 contains 11 residues. The CDR3 DNA reads as TGTGCCAGCAGCTCCCTCTATGAGCAGTTCTTC. Translating gives CASSSLYEQFF.

V is TRBV6-5 and J is TRBJ2-7; 7 bases map to TRBD2. Trimming took 6 bases from V and 7 from J; bases not matched to a gene: 12. This CDR3 has 14 residues. Germline-derived CDR1 and CDR2 are MNHEY and SVGAGI. The CDR3 spells CASREGSGYNEQYF. The DNA for the CDR3 is TGTGCCAGCAGGGAGGGTAGCGGGTACAATGAGCAGTACTTC.

V gene TRBV29-1 combines with J gene TRBJ2-1; 8 bases align to TRBD2. The germline gives CDR1 SQVTM, CDR2 ANQGSEA. The junction had 7 bases not matched to a gene; V was cut back by 7 bases and J by 2 bases. The CDR3 covers 14 residues. CDR3 coding DNA: TGCAGCGGTAGCGGGACCAGCCCCTACAATGAGCAGTTCTTC. It codes for CSGSGTSPYNEQFF.